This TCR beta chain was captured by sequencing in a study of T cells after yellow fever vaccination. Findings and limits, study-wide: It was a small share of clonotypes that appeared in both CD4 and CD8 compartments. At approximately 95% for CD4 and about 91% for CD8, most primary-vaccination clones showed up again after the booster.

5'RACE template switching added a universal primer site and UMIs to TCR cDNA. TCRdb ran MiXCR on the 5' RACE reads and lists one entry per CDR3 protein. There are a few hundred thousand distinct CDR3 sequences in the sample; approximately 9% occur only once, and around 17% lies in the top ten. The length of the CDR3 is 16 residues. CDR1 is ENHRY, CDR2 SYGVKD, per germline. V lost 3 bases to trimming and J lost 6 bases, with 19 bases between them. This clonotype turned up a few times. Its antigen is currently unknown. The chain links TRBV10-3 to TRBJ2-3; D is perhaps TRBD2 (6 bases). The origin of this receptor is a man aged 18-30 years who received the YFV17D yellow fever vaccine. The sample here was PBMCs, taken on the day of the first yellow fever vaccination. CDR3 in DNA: TGTGCCATCAGTGACGGTTGGGAGGAAATTGTGGATACGCAGTATTTT. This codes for CAISDGWEEIVDTQYF.